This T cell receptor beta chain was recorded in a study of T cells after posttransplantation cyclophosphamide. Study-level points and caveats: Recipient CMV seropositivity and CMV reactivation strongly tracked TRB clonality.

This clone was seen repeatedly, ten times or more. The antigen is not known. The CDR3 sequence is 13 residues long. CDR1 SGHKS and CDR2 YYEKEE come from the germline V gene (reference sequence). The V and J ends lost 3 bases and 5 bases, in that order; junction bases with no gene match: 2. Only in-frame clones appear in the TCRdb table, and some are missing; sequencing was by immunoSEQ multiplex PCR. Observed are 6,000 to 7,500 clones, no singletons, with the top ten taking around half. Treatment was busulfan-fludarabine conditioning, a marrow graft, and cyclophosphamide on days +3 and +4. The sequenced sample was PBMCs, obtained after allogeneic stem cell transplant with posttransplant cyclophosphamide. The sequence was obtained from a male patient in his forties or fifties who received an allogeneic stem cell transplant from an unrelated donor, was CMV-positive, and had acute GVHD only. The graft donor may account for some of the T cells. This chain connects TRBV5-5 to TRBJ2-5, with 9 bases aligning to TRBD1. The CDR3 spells CASSSDRGETQYF. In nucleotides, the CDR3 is TGTGCCAGCAGCTCAGACAGGGGGGAGACCCAGTACTTC.